The sequence of this T cell receptor (beta chain) was determined in a study of blood T cells in healthy people across ages. With V trimmed by 7 bases and J by 6 bases, 3 bases remained unmatched. The CDR3 spans 12 residues. Germline V gene data show CDR1 as SQVTM and CDR2 as ANQGSEA. A second PCR of 7 to 11 cycles used a sample-barcoded 5' primer and a J-beta primer mix. Each sample yielded at least 3 million CDR3-containing paired-end reads. TCRdb redid the calling of the 5' RACE reads with MiXCR, one entry per CDR3 protein. The sample has approximately 600,000 distinct CDR3 sequences, about 53% seen once.

The source material was blood. V usage is TRBV29-1 and J usage is TRBJ1-2, with 12 positions matching TRBD1. The receptor was isolated from a man in his 60s in good health. The CDR3 bases are TGCAGCGGGGGACAGGGGGCAGATGGCTACACCTTC. Its protein is CSGGQGADGYTF.